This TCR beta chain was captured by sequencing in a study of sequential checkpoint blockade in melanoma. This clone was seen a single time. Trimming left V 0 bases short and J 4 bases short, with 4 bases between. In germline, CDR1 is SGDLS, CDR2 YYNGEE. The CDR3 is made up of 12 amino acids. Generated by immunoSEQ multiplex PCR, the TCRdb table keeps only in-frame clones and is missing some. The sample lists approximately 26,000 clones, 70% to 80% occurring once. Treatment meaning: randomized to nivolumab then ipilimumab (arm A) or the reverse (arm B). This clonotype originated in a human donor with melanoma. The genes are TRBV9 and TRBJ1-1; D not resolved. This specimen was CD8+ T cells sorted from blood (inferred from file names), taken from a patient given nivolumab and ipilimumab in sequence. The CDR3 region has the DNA TGTGCCAGCAGCGTAGATAGCACTGAAGCTTTCTTT. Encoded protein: CASSVDSTEAFF.